The 14 T cell receptor beta chains below were found in one sample sequenced in a study of shared clonotypes between healthy human individuals. Using immunoSEQ multiplex PCR, the repertoire was profiled, and TCRdb retains in-frame clones only, with some absent. The table lists around 1,100,000 clones, approximately 80% of them singletons. The specimen was memory CD4+ T cells from PBMCs. The subset is: CD45RA-negative fraction. These receptors came from a man between 18 and 29 years old in good health. Some clones in this sample may be carry-over from other donors' samples.

This clone was observed a handful of times. The J gene is TRBJ1-1, the V gene TRBV4-1, with D unclear. CDR1 and CDR2 from the germline V gene are MGHRA and YSYEKL. The CDR3 is 12 amino acids. Trimming removed 4 bases from V and 8 bases from J, with 11 bases in between. In nucleotides, the CDR3 is TGCGCCAGCAGCCCCGTGGGCAGAGAAGCTTTCTTT. This translates into CASSPVGREAFF.

The rearrangement joins TRBV28 to TRBJ2-1; D not resolved. The CDR3 is 16 amino acids. CDR1 is MDHEN, CDR2 SYDVKM, per germline. Between the trimmed V and J ends, which lost 7 bases and 2 bases, there was a span of 18 bases. CDR3 residues: CASTPPSARPYNEQFF. The CDR3 DNA is TGTGCCAGCACCCCCCCGAGCGCACGCCCCTACAATGAGCAGTTCTTC.

The V gene is TRBV19, the J gene TRBJ1-5, with D possibly being TRBD1 (6 bases). V was shortened by 3 bases and J by 1 base, with 28 bases between the two germline ends. The CDR3 contains 21 residues. In germline, CDR1 is LNHDA, CDR2 SQIVND (reference sequence). CDR3 bases: TGTGCCAGTAGTATTGTCCGATTACAAACAGGGTCGCGGGACAGCAATCAGCCCCAGCATTTT. It translates to CASSIVRLQTGSRDSNQPQHF.

V usage is TRBV7-9 and J usage is TRBJ2-5; TRBD2 aligns across 12 bases. With V trimmed by 7 bases and J by 4 bases, 7 bases remained unmatched. The CDR3 is made up of 15 amino acids. In germline, CDR1 is SEHNR, CDR2 FQNEAQ (reference sequence). CDR3 DNA: TGTGCCAGCACTCAGACTAGCGGGAGCGGAGAGACCCAGTACTTC. Translating it yields CASTQTSGSGETQYF.

This clone was seen a few times. The sample holds other DNA sequences that translate to the same CDR3. The chain combines TRBV7-2 with TRBJ1-3; perhaps TRBD1 as D (5 bases). The V end lost 4 bases, the J end lost 2 bases, and 6 bases lay between the germline ends. CDR1 and CDR2 from the germline V gene are SGHTA and FQGNSA. There are 13 residues in the CDR3. The CDR3 reads CASSSGPGNTIYF. In DNA form, the CDR3 reads TGTGCCAGCAGCTCGGGACCTGGAAACACCATATATTTT.

V gene TRBV6-5 combines with J gene TRBJ2-7; unclear D gene. Germline V gene data show CDR1 as MNHEY and CDR2 as SVGAGI. V lost 0 bases and J lost 2, with 11 bases in between. There are 15 residues in the CDR3. The CDR3, as DNA: TGTGCCAGCAGTTACTCGATATCGGACCCCTACGAGCAGTACTTC. Amino acids: CASSYSISDPYEQYF.

The gene calls are TRBV4-3 and TRBJ2-2; 11 bases align to TRBD2. This CDR3 contains 17 residues. Trimming removed 0 bases from V and 6 bases from J; junction bases left unmatched: 6. Germline assignment: CDR1 LGHNA and CDR2 YSLEER. In nucleotides, the CDR3 is TGCGCCAGCAGCCAAGATGTAGCGGGAGGGAGGTCCGGGGAGCTGTTTTTT. Its translation: CASSQDVAGGRSGELFF.

The genes are TRBV5-1 and TRBJ1-2; D uncertain. The CDR3 sequence is 14 residues long. Germline CDR1 and CDR2: SGHRS and YFSETQ. Between the trimmed V and J ends, which lost 0 bases and 4 bases, there was a span of 10 bases. The CDR3 DNA is TGCGCCAGCAGCTTGGCTTTGTCGGGCTATGGCTACACCTTC. Translation: CASSLALSGYGYTF.

V usage is TRBV4-2 and J usage is TRBJ2-7; TRBD1 matches 7 bases. J lost 1 base, V lost 4 bases, and 4 bases had no gene match. The CDR3 spans 14 residues. Germline values: CDR1 LGHNA, CDR2 YNFKEQ. The CDR3 sequence is CASSRDRGSYEQYF. The CDR3 region has the DNA TGTGCCAGCAGCCGGGACAGAGGATCCTACGAGCAGTACTTC.

The rearrangement links TRBV28 to TRBJ2-1; 10 nucleotides agree with TRBD2. J lost 6 bases, V lost 7 bases, and 9 bases had no gene match. The CDR3 covers 15 residues. The germline V gene encodes CDR1 MDHEN and CDR2 SYDVKM. In DNA form, the CDR3 reads TGTGCCAGCACCGGAGCGGGAGGGCCTGGCAATGAGCAGTTCTTC. Protein: CASTGAGGPGNEQFF.

The chain links TRBV27 to TRBJ2-2, with TRBD1 identical over 10 bases. V gave up 2 bases and J gave up 9 bases; unmatched junction bases: 9. From germline, CDR1 is MNHEY and CDR2 SMNVEV (reference sequence). The length of the CDR3 is 16 residues. CDR3 amino acids: CASSLQTGGSTRELFF. As DNA, the CDR3 is TGTGCCAGCAGTTTACAGACAGGGGGCAGTACCAGGGAGCTGTTTTTT.

The rearrangement links TRBV4-2 to TRBJ1-3; D remains ambiguous. The V and J ends lost 0 bases and 4 bases respectively, with 13 bases between them. The CDR3 is 16 residues long. Germline assignment: CDR1 LGHNA and CDR2 YNFKEQ. This chain's CDR3 is CASSQDWGTRGNTIYF. The DNA for the CDR3 is TGTGCCAGCAGCCAAGACTGGGGTACGAGAGGAAACACCATATATTTT.

The J gene is TRBJ1-4, the V gene TRBV7-9, with a possible D match to TRBD1 (6 bases). The CDR3 is made up of 14 amino acids. Germline V gives CDR1 SEHNR, CDR2 FQNEAQ (reference sequence). V was trimmed by 5 bases and J by 4 bases, leaving 11 bases between them. The DNA of the CDR3 is TGTGCCAGCAGCCGAACAGGGTTTAATGAAAAACTGTTTTTT. It encodes CASSRTGFNEKLFF. Based on the CDR3 plus reference TRBV7-9 and TRBJ1-4, the full variable domain is DTGVSQNPRHKITKRGQNVTFRCDPISEHNRLYWYRQTLGQGPEFLTYFQNEAQLEKSRLLSDRFSAERPKGSFSTLEIQRTEQGDSAMYLCASSRTGFNEKLFFGSGTQLSVL.

The chain joins TRBV10-3 to TRBJ2-7; D gene uncertain. There are 16 residues in the CDR3. Trimming took 5 bases from V and 3 from J, leaving 20 bases between them. Germline-derived CDR1 and CDR2 are ENHRY and SYGVKD. The chain's CDR3 is CAISTVPTAGHYEQYF. The CDR3 DNA sequence: TGTGCCATCAGTACAGTGCCTACCGCAGGCCACTACGAGCAGTACTTC.